This T cell receptor (beta chain) stems from a study of cytomegalovirus exposure and HLA in healthy donors. In the study overall: The Caucasian-associated ancestry cluster contained about 80% of the approximately 430 genotyped donors.

Of note for this clone: Its specificity is unknown.

It was with 60 Vbeta and 13 Jbeta primers that the PCR ran. TCRdb keeps only in-frame clones here, not all; method: immunoSEQ multiplex PCR. The table records 160,000 or so clones, about 75% of them present only once. Trimming cost V 8 bases and J 5 bases; bases outside gene matches: 8. CDR1 is LNHNV and CDR2 is YYDKDF in the germline V gene (reference sequence). The CDR3 extends over 14 amino acids. Study results and caveats: Most TCR sequences were rare, but some public TCRs occurred in many donors.

Nominal health characterized the donors when sampled, though unrecorded immune exposures were likely. Sequences were obtained from PBMCs. This TCR came from a female donor in good health and CMV-seronegative. The chain uses TRBV15 and TRBJ2-5, with 10 bases lining up with TRBD1. The CDR3 DNA sequence: TGTGCCACCGGTCGGGACAGGGGTTGGGAGACCCAGTACTTC. Protein: CATGRDRGWETQYF.